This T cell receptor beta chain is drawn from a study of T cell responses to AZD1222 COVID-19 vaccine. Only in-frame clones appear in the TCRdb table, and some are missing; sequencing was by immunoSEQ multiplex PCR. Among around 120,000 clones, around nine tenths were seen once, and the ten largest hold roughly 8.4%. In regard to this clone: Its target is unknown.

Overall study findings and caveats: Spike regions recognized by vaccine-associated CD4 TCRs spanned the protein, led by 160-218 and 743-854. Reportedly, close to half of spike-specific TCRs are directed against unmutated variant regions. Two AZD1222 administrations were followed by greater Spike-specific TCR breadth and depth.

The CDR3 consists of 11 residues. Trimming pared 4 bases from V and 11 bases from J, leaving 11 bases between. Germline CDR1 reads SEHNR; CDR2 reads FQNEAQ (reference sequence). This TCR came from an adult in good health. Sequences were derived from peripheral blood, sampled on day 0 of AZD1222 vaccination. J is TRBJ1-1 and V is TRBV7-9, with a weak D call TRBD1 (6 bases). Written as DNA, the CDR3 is TGTGCCAGCAGCTCCCAGGGGTTGGCTTTCTTT. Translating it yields CASSSQGLAFF.